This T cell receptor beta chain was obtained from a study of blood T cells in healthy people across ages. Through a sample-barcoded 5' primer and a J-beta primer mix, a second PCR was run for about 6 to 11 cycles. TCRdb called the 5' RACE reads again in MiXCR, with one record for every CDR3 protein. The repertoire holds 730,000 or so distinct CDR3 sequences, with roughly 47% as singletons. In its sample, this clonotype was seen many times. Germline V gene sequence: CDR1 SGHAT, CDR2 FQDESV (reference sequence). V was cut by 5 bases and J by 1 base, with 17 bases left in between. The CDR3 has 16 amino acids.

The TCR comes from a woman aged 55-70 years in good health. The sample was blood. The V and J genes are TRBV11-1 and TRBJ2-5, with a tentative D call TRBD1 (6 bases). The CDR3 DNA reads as TGTGCCAGCAGCCTTGGACAGCTTAACGGCCAAGAGACCCAGTACTTC. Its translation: CASSLGQLNGQETQYF. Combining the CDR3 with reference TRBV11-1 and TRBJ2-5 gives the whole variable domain EAEVAQSPRYKITEKSQAVAFWCDPISGHATLYWYRQILGQGPELLVQFQDESVVDDSQLPKDRFSAERLKGVDSTLKIQPAELGDSAMYLCASSLGQLNGQETQYFGPGTRLLVL.